What follows are 3 T cell receptor beta chains derived from one specimen sequenced in a study of T cell repertoires in cytomegalovirus infection. TCRdb re-called the reads through MiXCR, storing one row per CDR3 protein. The sample shows 740,000 or so distinct CDR3 sequences, approximately 40% of them seen only once. Sequences were obtained from PBMCs. The source of these receptors is a human donor in good health (CMV status not recorded). Some clones in this sample may be carry-over from other donors' samples.

About this clonotype: As the CDR3 is not closed by the conserved phenylalanine or tryptophan, this likely results from a read error. The chain combines TRBV4-3 with TRBJ2-5; no firm D call. CDR1 LGHNA and CDR2 YSLEER come from the germline V gene. CDR3 length: 14 residues. The CDR3 DNA is TGCGCCAGCAGCCAAGAGCCCACCCAAGACACCCAGTACTTA. It codes for CASSQEPTQDTQYL.

This clonotype was seen only a few times. The chain employs TRBV6-1 and TRBJ2-2; 7 positions agree with TRBD2. The germline V gene encodes CDR1 MNHNS and CDR2 SASEGT. The trim removed 4 bases at V and 6 bases at J, leaving 5 bases unmatched. The CDR3 extends over 14 amino acids. In DNA, the CDR3 is TGTGCCAGCAGTGTATCGGGGAGGGCCGGGGAGCTGTTTTTT. Its protein is CASSVSGRAGELFF.

J is TRBJ2-3 and V is TRBV11-2, with 8 bases matching TRBD2. Losses at the gene ends were 3 bases for V and 2 bases for J; bases not matched to a gene: 7. The V gene's germline CDR1 is SGHAT and CDR2 FQNNGV. This CDR3 has 16 residues. The CDR3 spells CASSFEGLDTTDTQYF. DNA for the CDR3: TGTGCCAGCAGCTTCGAGGGACTAGATACCACAGATACGCAGTATTTT.